The rows below give T cell receptor beta chains drawn from one sample of a study of blood T cell repertoires in COVID-19. Repertoires were generated with immunoSEQ multiplex PCR, while TCRdb's copy carries only in-frame clones and drops some. The table has about 180,000 clones, 83% seen once. Sequencing input: peripheral blood. The receptors stem from a woman aged 70-85 years with COVID-19, enrolled during active disease. Each CDR3 is given with its conserved first and last residue. Fields, in order: V gene, J gene, D gene, clone size, CDR3 DNA, CDR3 protein. The D gene is left open where the match is weak. Clone size is not always given. Where it is, it says once, few, many or a class for expanded clones.

>TRBV11-3|TRBJ2-2|.|few
TGTGCCAGCAGCTTAGATTTAACCGGGGAGCTGTTTTTT
CASSLDLTGELFF
>TRBV19|TRBJ1-6|.|.
TGTGCCAGTAGTATCGAGGGAGCGCTGGTACCCCTCCACTTT
CASSIEGALVPLHF
>TRBV10-3|TRBJ1-5|.|.
TGTGCCATCAGTACCGACAGTGCTCAGCCCCAGCATTTT
CAISTDSAQPQHF
>TRBV7-2|TRBJ2-2|TRBD2|.
TGTGCCAGCAGCCTCCGGGGCGCGGGAGTAGGCACCGGGGAGCTGTTTTTT
CASSLRGAGVGTGELFF
>TRBV29-1|TRBJ1-1|.|.
TGCAGCGTTGCGGAGGGGAGCGGAAACACTGAAGCTTTCTTT
CSVAEGSGNTEAFF
>TRBV28|TRBJ2-7|TRBD1|.
TGTGCCAGCAGTTTAGGGGGACAGCCTTCCTACGAGCAGTACTTC
CASSLGGQPSYEQYF
>TRBV19|TRBJ2-3|.|.
TGTGCCAGTAGTAGCCTCGGGGGAGTTAGCACAGATACGCAGTATTTT
CASSSLGGVSTDTQYF
>TRBV28|TRBJ1-1|TRBD1|.
TGTGCCAGCAGCGCCGGGGGACAGGGGTCGGGGAACACTGAAGCTTTCTTT
CASSAGGQGSGNTEAFF
>TRBV5-1|TRBJ2-5|TRBD2|.
TGCGCCAGCAGCTTGGGCGGGAGTGGGCAAGAGACCCAGTACTTC
CASSLGGSGQETQYF
>TRBV28|TRBJ1-1|.|.
TGTGCCAGCCCCCTCTACTCCAGGGTCGTCACTGAAGCTTTCTTT
CASPLYSRVVTEAFF
>TRBV6-1|TRBJ2-2|TRBD2|.
TGTGCCAGCAGTGTATCTAGCGGAGGGGTAAACACCGGGGAGCTGTTTTTT
CASSVSSGGVNTGELFF
>TRBV7-2|TRBJ1-2|.|.
TGTGCCAGCAGTGGACAGCCGGAACCTCGACATGGCTACACCTTC
CASSGQPEPRHGYTF
>TRBV18|TRBJ2-1|TRBD1|.
TGTGCCAGCTCACCGTCGACAGGGGAGAAAGAGCAGTTCTTC
CASSPSTGEKEQFF
>TRBV15|TRBJ1-3|TRBD1|.
TGTGCCACCTCATCTGACAGGGGGGACACCATATATTTT
CATSSDRGDTIYF
>TRBV6-1|TRBJ1-3|.|.
TGTGCCAGCAGTGAAGCGGGCCAAGGAAACACCATATATTTT
CASSEAGQGNTIYF
>TRBV10-2|TRBJ2-1|TRBD1|.
TGCGCCAGCAGGATCGGGACAGGCTACAATGAGCAGTTCTTC
CASRIGTGYNEQFF